This T cell receptor beta chain was identified during a study of response to subunit inactivated influenza vaccine (dated by TCRdb to 2016 to 2019). Broadly, across the study: Deep quantitative T cell receptor repertoire profiling was used in the study to track responses to a trivalent subunit inactivated influenza vaccine.

This clonotype was detected ten times or more. The antigen it binds to is not known. No base-level quality is on record; no much larger clone is a single base apart. Overall study outcomes, separate from this receptor: According to the authors, only a limited number of new T cells may be recruited by each seasonal influenza vaccination.

Trimming removed 3 bases from V and 0 bases from J; the gene matches leave 10 bases unexplained. The CDR3 contains 16 residues, cysteine and phenylalanine counted. CDR3 DNA is the only sequence kept; it has 48 bases, read in frame from the first base. Via the germline V gene, CDR1 is SQVTM and CDR2 ANQGSEA. Libraries were constructed by RT-PCR. The sequencer was an Illumina HiSeq 2500. In-frame beta chains were kept once TCRdb had trimmed the public reads at Q25 with fastp and called clones with MiXCR. Under each unique CDR3 protein, matching rows form one entry showing the most common genes and DNA. Across this sample there are 490,000 or so distinct CDR3 sequences, with 7.6% seen only once. The ten top clones hold under 15% of the sample.

This receptor chain uses TRBV29-1 and TRBJ1-2; 7 bases in the middle match TRBD1. The source is a man aged 50-75 years who received an inactivated influenza vaccine. Donor details come from another sample of the same person, matched by shared clones. Here the sequenced sample was PBMCs from blood, taken less than 30 months after vaccination. The CDR3 protein: CSVESPQGVANYGYTF. The sequence in DNA is TGCAGCGTTGAGTCCCCCCAGGGGGTCGCTAACTATGGCTACACCTTC.